A single T cell receptor beta chain is shown here with its context. The antigen it binds to is not known. Trimming takes 5 bases off V and 7 bases off J; junction bases not matched to a gene: 14. Looking up the germline V gene yields CDR1 SGHTA and CDR2 FQGNSA. Its CDR3 holds 17 amino acids, cysteine through phenylalanine. Only CDR3 DNA remains: 51 bases, in frame from the first base. The cohort comprised some 730 healthy bone marrow donors. At the time of sampling, every cohort member was nominally healthy, though immune exposures that went unrecorded were likely present. The donor tested CMV seronegative, placing the donor among the 350 to 400 seronegative members of the cohort. Every donor gave a peripheral blood sample, and the peripheral blood mononuclear cells from that sample were used for TCR beta sequencing. Genomic DNA extraction from the blood cell samples was performed with the Qiagen DNeasy Blood Extraction Kit.

The data stem from a study of cytomegalovirus exposure and HLA in healthy donors listed by TCRdb under 2017. Broadly, across the study: An earlier analysis of several hundred of the donors reported 250 to 350 Gb of sequence data and more than 90 million unique TCR beta sequences from 150 million to 200 million T cells. To predict cytomegalovirus infection status, the study brought together high-throughput TCR immunosequencing, statistical association of individual TCRs with disease status, and machine learning. In an earlier analysis of 587 of the donors, high-throughput TCR beta sequencing was used to judge whether each TCR beta V gene segment behaved as functional or pseudogenic. A later genetic analysis used genome-wide SNP genotypes for about three fifths of the 666 donors, treating that subset as a discovery cohort. To study patterns of TCR occurrence, a later analysis re-analyzed previously published TCR beta repertoires from several hundred donors and added high-resolution HLA genotyping. The aim of the study was to test whether cataloging public T cell receptors could identify signatures of past pathogen exposure. Roughly five DR-DQ haplotypes were treated as single units for association and clustering because of strong linkage in the cohort. Roughly 300 gigabases of sequencing data and tens of millions of unique TCR sequences made up an early release that covered some 640 HLA-typed donors. Typing coverage differed by locus: A, B, C, DRB1 and DQB1 were typed in about 629-640 donors, DQA1 in about 500, DPA1 in some 610, and DPB1 in 400 to 480. All discovery cohort repertoires had been generated on a single sequencing platform. Of the roughly 390 genotyped donors, 65% to 90% were placed in the genetic ancestry cluster associated with self-reported Caucasian donors. HLA typing included class I and class II loci at four-digit resolution. Alongside the repertoire data, information on donor age, sex, ethnicity and CMV serostatus was compiled. In addition to the first cohort of 666 subjects, a separate validation cohort of approximately 130 different subjects was used. The study used immunosequencing to profile the T cell repertoires of 666 subjects and linked those repertoires to cytomegalovirus serostatus. On average, roughly 240,000 unique TCR beta nucleotide sequences were sequenced per donor among about 400 genotyped donors of the cohort, with approximately 18% of those sequences being non-productive. Rather than drawing on any new phenotypic data, the later analysis identified candidate immune exposures from TCR beta sequences and the way those sequences occurred across donors.

General conclusions and limits of the study: A later analysis found that TCR association rates varied across HLA loci, with DRB1 alleles showing the most associated TCRs and HLA-C alleles the fewest. Some IMGT-functional V segments, including TRBV6-2 and TRBV6-3, could not be distinguished by the 87-base-pair reads and were therefore excluded. The cohort was sequenced for TCR beta chains only, and without alpha or paired-chain data the features that could be detected were limited. Most TCR sequences were observed very rarely across donors, whereas some public TCRs were present in many individuals. In a later analysis, HLA-associated TCR beta chains showed more clonal expansion and lower generation probabilities than non-associated chains that were equally common. Several of the top co-occurrence clusters appeared to be linked to parvovirus B19, influenza, CMV and Epstein-Barr virus, according to a later analysis. In vitro tests confirmed that three of the cytomegalovirus-associated TCR beta chains recognize cytomegalovirus antigens. The classifier was reported to diagnose cytomegalovirus status with high specificity and sensitivity in both the original and validation cohorts. A further reported finding was that TCR beta sequences accurately predicted the HLA-A and HLA-B alleles for most subjects in the first cohort. Specific HLA alleles were associated with 16,951 TCR beta sequences at a false discovery rate of 0.05 in a later analysis. Because counts were too low, roughly 17 rarely observed V segments, including chromosome 9 orphons, were left out of the earlier analysis of approximately 580 of the donors. An association between a missense DCLRE1C variant and V-gene and J-gene trimming of TCR beta chains was found in a later genetic analysis and replicated in an independent cohort. According to a later genetic analysis, donors in an Asian-associated ancestry cluster had fewer N-insertions in productive TCRs than the roughly 700-donor mean. Correlated functional status among segregating V segments might be attributable to linkage disequilibrium, but an unknown experimental factor could not be ruled out. It was suggested by the authors that the approach could potentially be generalized to other disease states and immunological phenotypes. Most CMV-associated TCR beta chains appeared to be HLA-restricted in a later analysis, and the HLA associations seemed to be driven largely by CMV exposure. When HLA alleles, especially DR and DQ, strongly co-occurred, attributing TCR associations to individual alleles was difficult. The study gave a list of 150 to 200 TCR beta chains associated with cytomegalovirus. Because HLA typing was missing for some donors at each locus, association tests included only the typed subset. In an earlier analysis of some 640 of the donors, most TCR beta V segments were observed in productive rearrangements about 87% or about 30% of the time, broadly matching IMGT annotations. The presence/absence analyses assumed that sequencing depth was roughly uniform across donors, and that assumption may not be true. For the cohort, immune exposure information was limited to CMV serostatus. A group of highly shared sequence variants was considered likely to be a technical artifact of the sequencing pipeline.

Library preparation used the immunoSEQ multiplex PCR assay. A mixture of 60 forward primers for TCR Vbeta segments and 13 reverse primers for TCR Jbeta segments was used in the multiplex PCR. Amplification of the CDR3 region of rearranged TCR beta genes was performed with a multiplex PCR assay on genomic DNA. Amplified TCR beta libraries were sequenced as 87-base-pair reads on the Illumina HiSeq System. The study's own analysis went as follows. A later analysis tallied tens of millions of unique TCR beta chains across the roughly 610 repertoires, and around 12 million of those chains were shared by two or more donors. Raw reads were error-corrected and collapsed into unique sequences with a nearest-neighbor algorithm that merged closely related sequences to remove PCR and sequencing errors. V, D and J gene segments were assigned by aligning CDR3 sequences to IMGT reference sequences. For a sequence to be retained, a match of at least six nucleotides to both a V gene segment and a J gene segment was required. Rearrangements were classified as productive when the CDR3 lacked stop codons and remained in frame with V and J, and all other rearrangements were classified as non-productive. Following IMGT convention, CDR3 was defined as the stretch from the second conserved V-encoded cysteine to the conserved J-encoded phenylalanine. Sequences without an unambiguous match to a single V gene segment were excluded from the earlier analysis of over 500 of the donors. An earlier analysis of some 610 of the donors called V segments functional above 56.7% productive rearrangements and segregating when the between-donor standard deviation exceeded 5%. A statistical classification framework was built for diagnosing cytomegalovirus status from the catalog of TCR beta chain sequences. A later analysis assigned V and J genes by comparing TCR nucleotide sequences with IMGT/GENE-DB human TR gene sequences. In a later analysis, CDR3 sequences and most-parsimonious VDJ recombination scenarios were assigned using the TCRdist pipeline. A later analysis defined each TCR beta chain by its CDR3 amino acid sequence plus V-gene family, and excluded reads lacking a unique V-gene family. As a way to deal with suspected cross-contamination and a sequencing artifact, a later analysis dropped 450 to 600 nucleotide sequences that were highly shared and had low generation probability. In a later analysis, a clonal expansion index for each public chain was calculated from normalized within-repertoire ranks of inferred template counts. Generation probabilities in a later analysis came from a VDJ recombination model fitted to out-of-frame rearrangements, and those results were checked against IGoR. In a later analysis, TCR-TCR, TCR-HLA and TCR-CMV co-occurrence was scored with hypergeometric tests, and a repertoire-size bias correction was applied to TCR pairs. A later analysis estimated false discovery rates by permuting HLA or CMV assignments 20 times. In a later analysis, co-occurring TCRs were grouped using DBSCAN, and TCRdist sequence similarity was added for clustering within HLA-allele-positive subsets. Repertoires with fewer than 30,000 or more than 120,000 public chains were left out of co-occurrence clustering, as were a few repertoires with anomalous nucleotide sharing. TCRdb carries this immuneACCESS record with in-frame sequences only. Its versions omit some clonotypes, under half of them owing to an unresolved V gene in the studies checked, with the rest unexplained. V, J and clone size are those of that table, while D and trimming were read from the DNA. The record for this sample contains approximately 100,000 clones. The top ten hold about 0.58% of the sample.

This clonotype was sampled from a man aged 45-65 years in good health and CMV-seronegative. The sequenced sample was PBMCs. The sequence links TRBV7-2 to TRBJ1-1; 12 bases in the middle match TRBD1. CDR3 protein: CASSASGTGGAALEAFF. At the DNA level, the sequence is TGTGCCAGCAGCGCATCCGGGACAGGGGGCGCAGCCCTTGAAGCTTTCTTT.